The rows below give T cell receptor beta chains drawn from one sample of a study of T cells in Graves' hyperthyroidism and ophthalmopathy. A single record per CDR3 protein comes from TCRdb applying MiXCR to the multiplex PCR reads. The data show 280,000 or so distinct CDR3 sequences, approximately 26% seen once. The sequenced material came from blood. These receptors all stem from a man between 35 and 55 years old with Graves' hyperthyroidism that later progressed to Graves' ophthalmopathy. Both conserved end residues are part of each CDR3. The size entry is marked missing in some rows and otherwise reads once, few, many or a size class.

V	size	J	CDR3
TRBV30	many	TRBJ2-7	CAWRRQGTYEQYF
TRBV9	few	TRBJ1-1	CASSARGTTNTEAFF
TRBV12-3/TRBV12-4	many	TRBJ1-5	CASSPRSGDGQRNQPQHF
TRBV28	.	TRBJ2-7	CASSLEDYGQYF
TRBV6-5	many	TRBJ1-1	CASSLSGTGSMNTEAFF
TRBV6-5	many	TRBJ2-5	CASSHRTGGQETQYF
TRBV11-2	many	TRBJ2-2	CASILLAGGPGELFF
TRBV6-5	many	TRBJ1-1	CASSYLQGNTEAFF
TRBV29-1	many	TRBJ1-1	CSGTTGGGAFF
TRBV10-3	many	TRBJ2-5	CATEPSGQETQYF
TRBV12-3/TRBV12-4	.	TRBJ2-2	CASSLGASSINTGELFF
TRBV20-1	many	TRBJ2-7	CSAPRPLYEQYF
TRBV19	many	TRBJ2-3	CASSTLAGESYMQYF
TRBV2	many	TRBJ1-1	CASIRDTNTEAFF
TRBV6-1	many	TRBJ2-2	CASSKLAGELFF
TRBV5-4	many	TRBJ1-1	CASSLEVIPNTEAFF
TRBV7-8	.	TRBJ2-7	CATGQGSFEQYF
TRBV11-1	.	TRBJ2-5	CASSLLGLGEAQYF
TRBV11-2	many	TRBJ1-1	CASSPTMNTEAFF
TRBV24-1	once	TRBJ1-2	CATSEAGTYGYTF
TRBV24-1	many	TRBJ2-7	CATSPGHSSSYEQYF
TRBV12-3/TRBV12-4	.	TRBJ2-7	CASSYGLGLSEQYF
TRBV6-4	.	TRBJ2-5	CASSLSSTGGAKTQYF
TRBV15	many	TRBJ1-2	CATSRPRTGQNYGYTF
TRBV12-3/TRBV12-4	many	TRBJ1-5	CASSSEAGNQPQHF
TRBV27	many	TRBJ1-1	CASSLSPWGNTEAFF
TRBV2	.	TRBJ2-2	CASRATSGGAGELFF
TRBV6-1	many	TRBJ1-1	CASSASRGAMMNTEAFF
TRBV24-1	many	TRBJ1-3	CATSDGTGGITDTIYF
TRBV12-3/TRBV12-4	.	TRBJ1-1	CASTPGKEAFF
TRBV7-8	.	TRBJ1-2	CASSDTGVGYGYTF
TRBV28	many	TRBJ2-7	CASRSPSGSYEQYF
TRBV20-1	.	TRBJ2-5	CSVEDRGTETQYF
TRBV4-2	.	TRBJ1-2	CASQRDTNYGYTF
TRBV7-9	many	TRBJ2-7	CASSSPGPSYEQYF
TRBV6-1	many	TRBJ2-5	CASSPPGHKKGETQYF
TRBV12-3/TRBV12-4	many	TRBJ2-5	CASTRGRETQYF
TRBV6-1	.	TRBJ1-5	CASSDRQNSNQPQHF
TRBV6-1	.	TRBJ1-1	CASRKARAFF
TRBV18	many	TRBJ1-5	CASSETGGKDQPQHF
TRBV6-5	many	TRBJ2-5	CASSYGMTGVQETQYF
TRBV20-1	.	TRBJ2-7	CSAPARGSYEQYF
TRBV30	many	TRBJ2-6	CAWRRTSGANVLTF
TRBV4-2	many	TRBJ2-5	CASSGTDSETQYF
TRBV5-1	many	TRBJ2-2	CASSFGLETNTGELFF
TRBV20-1	many	TRBJ2-7	CSAQRGRLMNYEQYF
TRBV6-1	.	TRBJ2-7	CASSTTSGRVYF
TRBV6-1	many	TRBJ2-7	CASSGAALDEQYF
TRBV12-5	many	TRBJ1-2	CASGLDLGGRYTF
TRBV18	many	TRBJ1-1	CASSPRTGTESTEAFF
TRBV6-2/TRBV6-3	many	TRBJ2-2	CASNLRERNTGELFF
TRBV4-1	many	TRBJ1-1	CASSQPQGVTEAFF
TRBV30	many	TRBJ1-1	CAWSDSLEAFF
TRBV29-1	many	TRBJ2-2	CSVLVGGGTGELFF
TRBV7-9	many	TRBJ1-1	CASSLEVGSNTEAFF